The T cell receptor (beta chain) described here comes from a study of blood T cell repertoires in COVID-19. The wider study: Acute-phase and convalescent COVID-19 samples originated in the United States, Italy and Spain. T cells, B-cell-depleted T cells, or PBMCs provided the cDNA or gDNA that served as material.

Those enrolled in Seattle joined during active infection and were followed longitudinally afterward. The method was immunoSEQ multiplex PCR; TCRdb's version includes in-frame clones alone and lacks a portion of them. The sample has over 120,000 clones; about 76% are singletons. The sequenced material came from peripheral blood. This clonotype originated in a woman aged 70 to 79 with COVID-19, enrolled during active disease.

CDR3 region: CASSDTVNTEAFF. CDR3 coding DNA: TGTGCCAGCAGTGACACAGTGAACACTGAAGCTTTCTTT. The chain carries TRBV6-1 and TRBJ1-1; no clear D gene. This CDR3 is 13 amino acids long. CDR1 MNHNS and CDR2 SASEGT come from the germline V gene. Trimming shortened V by 3 bases and J by 0 bases, and 5 bases separated the two germline ends.